This T cell receptor beta chain comes out of a study of tumor-infiltrating lymphocytes in oesophageal squamous cell carcinoma. CDR1 is LNHDA, CDR2 SQIVND, per germline (reference sequence). This CDR3 spans 16 amino acids. Trimming cost V 3 bases and J 9 bases, with 18 bases left between them. This clonotype was observed many times. One entry per CDR3 protein results from TCRdb running MiXCR on the PCR reads. The table includes some 15,000 distinct CDR3 sequences, approximately 43% detected once. The V call is TRBV19, the J call TRBJ2-6, with D perhaps assigned TRBD1 or TRBD2 (7 bases each). The sequence derives from a female donor with esophageal squamous cell carcinoma. Sample: blood. CDR3 amino acids: CASSMGGAGGDNVLTF. Written as DNA, the CDR3 is TGTGCCAGTAGTATGGGGGGGGCAGGGGGTGACAACGTCCTGACTTTC.